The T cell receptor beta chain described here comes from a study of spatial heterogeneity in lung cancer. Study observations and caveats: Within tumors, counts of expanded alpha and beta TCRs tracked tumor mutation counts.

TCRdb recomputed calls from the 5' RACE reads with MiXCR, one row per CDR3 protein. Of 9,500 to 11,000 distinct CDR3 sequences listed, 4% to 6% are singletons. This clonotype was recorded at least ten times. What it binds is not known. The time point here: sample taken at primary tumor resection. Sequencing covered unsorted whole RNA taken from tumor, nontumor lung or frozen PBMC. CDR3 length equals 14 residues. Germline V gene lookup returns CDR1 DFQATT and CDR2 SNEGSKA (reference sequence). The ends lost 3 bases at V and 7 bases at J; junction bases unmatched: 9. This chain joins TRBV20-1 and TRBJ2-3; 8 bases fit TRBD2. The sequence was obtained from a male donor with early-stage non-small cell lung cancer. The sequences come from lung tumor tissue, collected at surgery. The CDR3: CSASHGGAKHTQYF. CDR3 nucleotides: TGCAGTGCTAGTCACGGGGGGGCGAAACATACGCAGTATTTT.